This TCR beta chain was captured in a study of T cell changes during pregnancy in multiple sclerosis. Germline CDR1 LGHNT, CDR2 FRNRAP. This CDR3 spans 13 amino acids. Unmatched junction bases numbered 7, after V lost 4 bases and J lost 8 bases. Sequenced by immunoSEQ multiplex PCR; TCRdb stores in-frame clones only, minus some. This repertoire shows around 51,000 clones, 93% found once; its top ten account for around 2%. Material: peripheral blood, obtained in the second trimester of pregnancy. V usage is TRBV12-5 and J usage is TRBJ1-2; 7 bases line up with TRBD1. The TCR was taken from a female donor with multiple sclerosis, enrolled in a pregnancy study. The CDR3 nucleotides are TGTGCTAGTGGTTCCACAGGGGTGGACGGCTACACCTTC. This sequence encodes CASGSTGVDGYTF.